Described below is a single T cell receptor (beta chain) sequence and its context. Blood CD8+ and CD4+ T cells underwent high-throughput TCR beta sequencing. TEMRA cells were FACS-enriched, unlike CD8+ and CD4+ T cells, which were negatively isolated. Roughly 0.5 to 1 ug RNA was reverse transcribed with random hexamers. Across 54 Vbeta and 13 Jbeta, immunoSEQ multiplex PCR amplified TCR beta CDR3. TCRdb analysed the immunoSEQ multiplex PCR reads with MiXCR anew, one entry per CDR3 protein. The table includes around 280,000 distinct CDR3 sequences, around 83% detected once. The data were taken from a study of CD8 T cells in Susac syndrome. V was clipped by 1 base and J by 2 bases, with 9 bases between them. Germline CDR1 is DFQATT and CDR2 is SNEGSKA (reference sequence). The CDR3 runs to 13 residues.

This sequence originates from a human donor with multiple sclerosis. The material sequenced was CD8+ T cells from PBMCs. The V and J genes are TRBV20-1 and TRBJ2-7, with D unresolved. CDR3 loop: CSARVRAAYEQYF. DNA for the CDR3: TGCAGTGCTAGAGTAAGGGCAGCCTACGAGCAGTACTTC.